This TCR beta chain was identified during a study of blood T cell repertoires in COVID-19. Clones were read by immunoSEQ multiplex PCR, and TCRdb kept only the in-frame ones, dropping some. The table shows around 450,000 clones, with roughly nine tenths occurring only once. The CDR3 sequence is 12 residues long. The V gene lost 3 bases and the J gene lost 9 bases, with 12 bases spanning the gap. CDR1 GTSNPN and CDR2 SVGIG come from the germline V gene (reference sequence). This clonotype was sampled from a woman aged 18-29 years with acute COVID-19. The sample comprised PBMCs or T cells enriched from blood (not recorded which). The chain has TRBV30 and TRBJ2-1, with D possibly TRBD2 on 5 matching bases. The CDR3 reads CAWSATRIEQFF. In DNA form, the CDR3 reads TGTGCCTGGAGCGCTACTAGAATTGAGCAGTTCTTC.